Following are 20 T cell receptor beta chains from one sample sequenced in a study of cytomegalovirus exposure and HLA in healthy donors. In the PCR, 60 Vbeta and 13 Jbeta primers were used. Generated by immunoSEQ multiplex PCR, the TCRdb table keeps only in-frame clones and is missing some. Of under 200,000 clones in the sample, roughly 67% are singletons; the top ten hold under 7%. Sequenced: PBMCs. These receptors came from a woman younger than 35 in good health and CMV-seropositive.

This clone was counted a few times. V gene TRBV7-9 combines with J gene TRBJ2-3; 7 bases are shared with TRBD1. J lost 4 bases, V lost 4 bases, and 5 bases had no gene match. Looked up from germline, CDR1 is SEHNR and CDR2 is FQNEAQ (reference sequence). The CDR3 has 14 amino acids. Here the CDR3 reads CASSSRTGADTQYF. CDR3 DNA: TGTGCCAGCAGCTCGAGAACAGGGGCAGATACGCAGTATTTT.

The CDR3 region is CASSSSTMYSPLHF. The DNA for the CDR3 is TGCGCCAGCAGCTCATCCACAATGTATTCACCCCTCCACTTT. The V call is TRBV5-1, the J call TRBJ1-6; no reliable D call. V was trimmed by 3 bases and J by 8 bases, leaving 12 bases between them. The CDR3 totals 14 residues. In germline, CDR1 is SGHRS, CDR2 YFSETQ.

The rearrangement uses TRBV4-3 and TRBJ1-3; TRBD1 aligns across 9 bases. Germline loops: CDR1 LGHNA, CDR2 YSLEER. There are 15 residues in the CDR3. V shed 1 base and J 5 bases; nucleotides not matched to a gene: 3. For the CDR3, the DNA is TGCGCCAGCAGCCAAGGGACAGGGGAACGAAACACCATATATTTT. Amino acid sequence: CASSQGTGERNTIYF.

This clone was seen once. CDR3 sequence (DNA): TGTGCCAGCAGCTCTGGACAGGGAAGACAAGAGACCCAGTACTTC. Its translation is CASSSGQGRQETQYF. The chain carries TRBV5-4 and TRBJ2-5; 8 bases match TRBD1. The CDR3 is 15 residues long. With V trimmed by 3 bases and J by 2 bases, 6 bases remained unmatched. Germline lookup yields CDR1 SGHNT and CDR2 YYREEE (reference sequence).

On this clone: Additional DNA sequences in this sample encode the identical CDR3. The CDR3 DNA reads TGTGCCAGCAGCCCAGGACAGACCTACGAGCAGTACTTC. This sequence encodes CASSPGQTYEQYF. The chain links TRBV6-5 to TRBJ2-7; tentatively, D is TRBD1 (6 bases). Germline V gene lookup returns CDR1 MNHEY and CDR2 SVGAGI. The CDR3 loop spans 13 amino acids. V shed 6 bases and J shed 2 bases, with 11 bases lying between them.

In this sample, this clone turned up once. This chain connects TRBV2 to TRBJ2-1; 9 bases map to TRBD1. CDR1 and CDR2 from the germline V gene are SNHLY and FYNNEI. The CDR3 length is 14 residues. The V gene end was trimmed by 7 bases and the J gene end by 8 bases; junction bases not matched to a gene: 9. The CDR3 loop is CASIRDRVSYEQFF. CDR3 sequence (DNA): TGTGCCAGCATCCGGGACAGGGTTAGTTATGAGCAGTTCTTC.

The J gene is TRBJ2-5, the V gene TRBV5-1, with a tentative D call TRBD1 (6 bases). This CDR3 is 14 amino acids long. From germline, CDR1 is SGHRS and CDR2 YFSETQ. Trimming took off 2 bases at V and 1 base at J, with 9 bases between the two ends. The CDR3: CASSFGRGQETQYF. The CDR3 bases are TGCGCCAGCAGCTTCGGCAGGGGCCAAGAGACCCAGTACTTC.

The chain couples TRBV7-9 to TRBJ2-3; D not certain. CDR1 and CDR2 (germline): SEHNR, FQNEAQ (reference sequence). The V gene lost 5 bases and the J gene lost 2 bases, with 8 bases spanning the gap. The CDR3 loop spans 13 amino acids. The chain's CDR3 is CASSKLSTDTQYF. The CDR3 DNA sequence: TGTGCCAGCAGCAAACTATCCACAGATACGCAGTATTTT.

The chain employs TRBV28 and TRBJ2-6; weak D call: TRBD2 (7 bases). The CDR3 has 15 residues. Germline-derived CDR1 and CDR2 are MDHEN and SYDVKM. With 6 bases removed from V and 2 bases from J, the gap between germline ends came to 11 bases. DNA of the CDR3: TGTGCCAGCAGCCTAGGGGGGGCTGGGGCCAACGTCCTGACTTTC. Its translation is CASSLGGAGANVLTF.

V and J are TRBV18 and TRBJ2-1, with 8 bases matching TRBD1. Germline-derived CDR1 and CDR2 are KGHSH and LQKENI. This CDR3 is built from 15 residues. Trimming took 6 bases from V and 4 from J; bases not matched to a gene: 8. CDR3 nucleotide sequence: TGTGCCAGCTCCCCTGGACAGGGTGTTTACAATGAGCAGTTCTTC. This translates into CASSPGQGVYNEQFF.

The chain has TRBV4-1 and TRBJ1-2; perhaps TRBD1 as D (5 bases). Germline V lookup: CDR1 MGHRA, CDR2 YSYEKL. V lost 1 base and J 1 base, leaving 16 bases between the germline ends. The CDR3 is made up of 17 amino acids. CDR3 coding DNA: TGCGCCAGCAGCCAAGTTCCTTGGACAAAAGATAACTATGGCTACACCTTC. This codes for CASSQVPWTKDNYGYTF.

This clone was counted a few times. The chain combines TRBV19 with TRBJ2-7; tentative D call: TRBD1 (5 bases). The CDR3 is 15 residues long. The V end lost 3 bases, the J end lost 2 bases, and 14 bases lay between the germline ends. Per the germline V gene, CDR1 is LNHDA and CDR2 is SQIVND (reference sequence). CDR3 DNA sequence: TGTGCCAGTAGTATGGGGATAGGGGATCCCTACGAGCAGTACTTC. Translated: CASSMGIGDPYEQYF.

The chain employs TRBV12-5 and TRBJ2-3; D unresolved. This CDR3 region has 14 residues. The germline V and J ends were trimmed by 3 bases and 2 bases, with 9 bases remaining between them. Per the germline V gene, CDR1 is LGHNT and CDR2 is FRNRAP. The CDR3: CASGLTPNTDTQYF. DNA for the CDR3: TGTGCTAGTGGTTTAACCCCTAACACAGATACGCAGTATTTT.

The rearrangement links TRBV5-6 to TRBJ2-2, with 7 bases that match TRBD1. CDR3 length equals 16 residues. The trim removed 4 bases at V and 1 base at J, leaving 7 bases unmatched. Germline CDR1 and CDR2: SGHDT and YYEEEE. The CDR3 DNA reads as TGTGCCAGCAGCCCACCCGGGACAGAGAACACCGGGGAGCTGTTTTTT. It specifies CASSPPGTENTGELFF. The whole variable domain, filled in from reference TRBV5-6 and TRBJ2-2, reads DAGVTQSPTHLIKTRGQQVTLRCSPKSGHDTVSWYQQALGQGPQFIFQYYEEEERQRGNFPDRFSGHQFPNYSSELNVNALLLGDSALYLCASSPPGTENTGELFFGEGSRLTVL.

The V gene is TRBV9, the J gene TRBJ2-3; possible D gene TRBD1, 5 bases. Germline CDR1 is SGDLS and CDR2 is YYNGEE. This CDR3 has 16 amino acids. Trimming took off 2 bases at V and 2 bases at J, with 15 bases between the two ends. In DNA form, the CDR3 reads TGTGCCAGCAGCGTTGGGGCCCTCCTTAACACAGATACGCAGTATTTT. This gives the protein CASSVGALLNTDTQYF.

This clone has more than one count but fewer than ten. The chain carries TRBV5-1 and TRBJ2-2; maybe TRBD1 (6 bases). V lost 0 bases and J 1 base, leaving 10 bases between the germline ends. The CDR3 consists of 16 residues. Germline V gene data show CDR1 as SGHRS and CDR2 as YFSETQ. The DNA of the CDR3 is TGCGCCAGCAGCTTGGGTACACAGGGGAACACCGGGGAGCTGTTTTTT. Protein sequence: CASSLGTQGNTGELFF.

V gene TRBV7-6 combines with J gene TRBJ1-2; D gene uncertain. This CDR3 has 13 residues. Looked up from germline, CDR1 is SGHVS and CDR2 is FNYEAQ. V was clipped by 0 bases and J by 2 bases, with 4 bases between them. CDR3 sequence: CASSLARNYGYTF. Here the CDR3 DNA reads TGTGCCAGCAGCTTAGCCAGGAACTATGGCTACACCTTC.

This chain links TRBV7-9 with TRBJ2-5, with D possibly being TRBD2 (5 bases). Germline CDR1 is SEHNR and CDR2 is FQNEAQ (reference sequence). Trimming took off 0 bases at V and 3 bases at J, with 8 bases between the two ends. The CDR3 is made up of 14 amino acids. The CDR3 here is CASSLARAEETQYF. CDR3 DNA sequence: TGTGCCAGCAGCTTAGCGCGGGCGGAAGAGACCCAGTACTTC.

In regard to this clone: The sample contains more than one DNA sequence encoding this CDR3. The chain links TRBV9 to TRBJ2-7; TRBD2 is a possible D gene (6 bases). The V and J ends lost 0 bases and 6 bases respectively, with 19 bases between them. Germline CDR1 SGDLS, CDR2 YYNGEE. The CDR3 has 16 amino acids. The CDR3 nucleotides are TGTGCCAGCAGCGTAGATCCCCGGGCGGGGAAAGGCGAGCAGTACTTC. This gives the protein CASSVDPRAGKGEQYF.

The rearrangement uses TRBV7-2 and TRBJ2-5; TRBD1 is a possible D gene (6 bases). This CDR3 has 13 residues. Trimming left V 4 bases short and J 1 base short, with 7 bases between. Germline loops: CDR1 SGHTA, CDR2 FQGNSA. The CDR3 region has the DNA TGTGCCAGCAGCTCGACAGGCCAAGAGACCCAGTACTTC. As protein: CASSSTGQETQYF.